This T cell receptor (beta chain) comes out of a study of blood T cells in healthy people across ages. Study outcomes and limitations: Significant beta diversity loss was already apparent by age about 39, declining roughly linearly.

In the case of this clonotype: Its matching antigen is unknown.

CDR3 length: 16 residues. V dropped 6 bases and J dropped 0 bases, with 15 bases sitting between them. Next came a second PCR, run for roughly 7 to 12 cycles, which used a sample-barcoded 5' primer along with a J-beta primer mix. Via MiXCR, TCRdb re-called the 5' RACE reads, giving one row per CDR3 protein. Here the sample spans 1.5 million or so distinct CDR3 sequences, less than 45% being singletons. The gene calls are TRBV6-7 and TRBJ2-4, with D perhaps TRBD1 (6 bases). TRBV6-7 is flagged as an ORF with uncertain function. The receptor was isolated from a woman under 30 in good health. Material: blood. This CDR3 reads CASRPQGSVAKNIQYF. CDR3 DNA sequence: TGTGCCAGCAGACCGCAGGGGTCGGTAGCCAAAAACATTCAGTACTTC.